This T cell receptor beta chain was sequenced for a study of T cell responses to AZD1222 COVID-19 vaccine. Whole-study results and caveats: Distributed over spike, vaccine-associated CD4 TCRs predominated at 160-218 and 743-854. There were mostly white British donors and more females than males, and clonal diversity was possibly underestimated. Reports say nearly half of spike-specific TCRs go after unmutated variant regions. Two doses of AZD1222 preceded a rise in Spike-specific TCR breadth and depth.

Assay: immunoSEQ multiplex PCR; the TCRdb copy retains only in-frame clones and omits some. The sample lists more than 150,000 clones, roughly 91% occurring once. V lost 3 bases and J lost 9, with 15 bases in between. CDR1 SGDLS and CDR2 YYNGEE come from the germline V gene. This CDR3 spans 13 amino acids. Of note for this clone: Its target is not known.

The receptor's source is an adult who received the AZD1222 COVID-19 vaccine. Sequenced here: peripheral blood, sampled 28 days after the second AZD1222 dose. The chain couples TRBV9 to TRBJ1-1; D is unresolved. In DNA, the CDR3 is TGTGCCAGCAGCGCCGCGGTGGGGTCTCAAGCTTTCTTT. Translation gives CASSAAVGSQAFF.